A few counts support the clone carrying this TCR beta chain. TCRdb called the 5' RACE reads again in MiXCR, with one record for every CDR3 protein. The sample shows roughly 130,000 distinct CDR3 sequences, 16% of them seen only once. V lost 9 bases, J lost 4 bases, and 8 bases stayed unmatched. Germline CDR1 is MNHEY and CDR2 is SMNVEV (reference sequence). The CDR3 is 13 residues long. The source of the sample is a study of T-cell memory formation after mild COVID-19. Material for sequencing was PBMCs or a T cell subset sorted from them (not recorded which). V and J are TRBV27 and TRBJ1-2, with 7 nucleotides matching TRBD1. The sequence was collected from an adult woman who had mild COVID-19 (a few samples of this study predate the infection). Cell type and time point are not known. This CDR3 reads CASWDSHTYGYTF. The CDR3 nucleotides read TGTGCCAGTTGGGACAGCCATACCTATGGCTACACCTTC.